Shown below are 11 T cell receptor beta chains from a single sample sequenced in a study of CD8+CD57+ T cells in acquired aplastic anemia. The template used for profiling TCR beta VDJ and CDR3 was genomic DNA. Using its own MiXCR run on the reads, TCRdb lists one record per CDR3 protein. The sample consists of about 150,000 distinct CDR3 sequences, around half of them appearing once. Sequencing involved patients with CD8+CD57+ cell expansion previously shown by flow cytometry. The sample was sorted CD4+, CD8+, or CD8+CD57+ T cells (not recorded which) from PBMCs. The origin of the receptors is a human donor with aplastic anemia.

The chain links TRBV10-3 to TRBJ2-1; 16 bases map to TRBD2. The V and J ends lost 6 bases and 7 bases, in that order; junction bases with no gene match: 3. CDR3 length equals 15 residues. The germline V gene has CDR1 ENHRY and CDR2 SYGVKD. CDR3 sequence reads: CAIRGLAGGPNEQFF. Here the CDR3 DNA reads TGTGCCATCAGGGGACTAGCGGGAGGGCCTAATGAGCAGTTCTTC.

This clonotype came up a few times. The rearrangement links TRBV24-1 to TRBJ2-3; 14 bases map to TRBD2. This CDR3 has 14 amino acids. V lost 6 bases and J lost 11; bases outside the gene matches: 6. From germline, CDR1 is KGHDR and CDR2 SFDVKD. The CDR3 reads CATSLGLAGGEQYF. Written as DNA, the CDR3 is TGTGCCACCAGTCTTGGACTAGCGGGAGGTGAGCAGTATTTT.

CDR3 sequence (DNA): TGCAGCGTTGAAAGAGGGGTCTCCTACAATGAGCAGTTCTTC. Amino acids: CSVERGVSYNEQFF. The V and J genes are TRBV29-1 and TRBJ2-1, with D possibly called TRBD1 or TRBD2 (5 bases each). Germline CDR1 reads SQVTM; CDR2 reads ANQGSEA. V dropped 2 bases and J dropped 0 bases, with 8 bases sitting between them. The CDR3 is 14 amino acids.

This clonotype was detected a few times. V gene TRBV6-1 combines with J gene TRBJ1-6; 7 bases match TRBD1. V lost 1 base and J lost 7; bases outside the gene matches: 16. CDR1 is MNHNS and CDR2 is SASEGT in the germline V gene. This CDR3 comprises 19 residues. The CDR3 DNA reads TGTGCCAGCAGTGAAGACCCGCCTGGTCCGACAGGGTGGAATTCACCCCTCCACTTT. Translating it yields CASSEDPPGPTGWNSPLHF.

The chain employs TRBV24-1 and TRBJ2-7, with 7 bases matching TRBD1. Germline V gene data show CDR1 as KGHDR and CDR2 as SFDVKD. V trimming: 2 bases; J trimming: 4 bases; junction bases outside the gene matches: 13. This CDR3 has 17 amino acids. The CDR3 coding sequence is TGTGCCACCAGTGATTCCCTGACCGACAGGGCATATTACGAGCAGTACTTC. Amino acid sequence: CATSDSLTDRAYYEQYF.

This sequence joins TRBV10-3 and TRBJ2-3, with 7 bases fitting TRBD1. The junction had 12 bases not matched to a gene; V was cut back by 10 bases and J by 2 bases. CDR3 size: 15 residues. Germline-derived CDR1 and CDR2 are ENHRY and SYGVKD. CDR3 residues: CATSGRDRFTDTQYF. In DNA, the CDR3 is TGTGCCACCTCCGGCCGGGACAGATTCACAGATACGCAGTATTTT.

This sequence joins TRBV24-1 and TRBJ1-5; no clear D gene. Trimming pared 3 bases from V and 6 bases from J, leaving 5 bases between. CDR1 and CDR2 (germline): KGHDR, SFDVKD. This CDR3 spans 12 amino acids. Here the CDR3 DNA reads TGTGCCACCAGTGATGTCGGTCAGCCCCAGCATTTT. Protein: CATSDVGQPQHF.

In its sample, this clonotype was seen a few times. A read error may be the cause here, since a much bigger clone is one base away. The chain joins TRBV4-2 to TRBJ1-2; D unclear. Germline V gene sequence: CDR1 LGHNA, CDR2 YNFKEQ. The CDR3 length is 16 residues. The CDR3 region is CASRQRDGQANYGYTF. CDR3 DNA: TGTGCCAGCCGCCAACGTGACGGGCAAGCTAACTATGGCTACACCTTC.

V is TRBV10-3 and J is TRBJ2-1, with 7 positions matching TRBD1. Germline V gene data show CDR1 as ENHRY and CDR2 as SYGVKD. CDR3 size: 17 residues. The V gene end was trimmed by 10 bases and the J gene end by 3 bases; junction bases not matched to a gene: 18. The CDR3 DNA reads as TGTGCCAGCAGACAACCCCGGACAGGAGACCGCTACAATGAGCAGTTCTTC. Translation gives CASRQPRTGDRYNEQFF.

Many counts were recorded for this clonotype. This chain uses TRBV7-2 with TRBJ2-1, with 10 bases matching TRBD2. There are 15 residues in the CDR3. Germline V gives CDR1 SGHTA, CDR2 FQGNSA. Losses at the gene ends were 5 bases for V and 6 bases for J; bases not matched to a gene: 7. Here the CDR3 reads CASSRLSGGANEQFF. Written as DNA, the CDR3 is TGTGCCAGCAGCCGTCTGAGCGGGGGGGCCAATGAGCAGTTCTTC.

This clonotype was recorded many times. V is TRBV14 and J is TRBJ1-2, with 7 bases lining up with TRBD1. CDR3 length: 13 residues. The V gene end was trimmed by 3 bases and the J gene end by 6 bases; junction bases not matched to a gene: 4. Germline values: CDR1 SGHDN, CDR2 FVKESK. CDR3 nucleotides: TGTGCCAGCAGCCAGCTACAGGGGAATGGCTACACCTTC. Protein product: CASSQLQGNGYTF.